This entry lists 16 T cell receptor beta chains sequenced from one sample in a study of T cells in Graves' hyperthyroidism and ophthalmopathy (dated by TCRdb to between 2017 and 2020). Library method: multiplex PCR. These reads were obtained on an Illumina HiSeq 2000. TCR beta CDR3 regions were amplified from RNA transcripts. A first-round RT-PCR of the TCR CDR3 used the HTBI primer set with the Qiagen OneStep RT-PCR kit. TCRdb redid the processing of the public reads, applying fastp at Q25 and MiXCR, and retained in-frame beta chains. Each entry merges the rows of one CDR3 protein and shows their most common DNA and genes. Within this sample are 150,000 to 200,000 distinct CDR3 sequences, with about a sixth of them counted one time only. The top ten hold about 31% of the sample. Sequences were obtained from blood. Receptor source: a woman between 45 and 65 years old with Graves' hyperthyroidism.

In this sample, this clonotype turned up many times. The chain uses TRBV6-1 and TRBJ1-4; 9 nucleotides line up with TRBD1. This CDR3 spans 14 amino acids. CDR1 MNHNS and CDR2 SASEGT come from the germline V gene. The J segment lost 7 bases and the V segment lost 6 bases, leaving 6 bases of the junction unmatched. CDR3 bases: TGTGCCAGCAGGGTCCCGGGACAGGGTGAAAAACTGTTTTTT. This codes for CASRVPGQGEKLFF.

This clonotype was observed many times. V and J are TRBV11-2 and TRBJ2-1, with 8 bases that match TRBD2. The CDR3 length is 16 residues. Germline CDR1 SGHAT, CDR2 FQNNGV. Germline trimming cut 5 bases from V and 4 bases from J; bases unmatched to any gene: 10. In DNA, the CDR3 is TGTGCCAGCAGCAACTTAGCGGGGCCGCCTTACAATGAGCAGTTCTTC. Translating gives CASSNLAGPPYNEQFF.

In this sample, this clonotype turned up many times. The rearrangement uses TRBV6-1 and TRBJ1-3; a possible D gene is TRBD1 (5 bases). The CDR3 loop spans 16 amino acids. CDR1 and CDR2 from the germline V gene are MNHNS and SASEGT. The germline V and J ends were trimmed by 3 bases and 0 bases, with 12 bases remaining between them. This CDR3 reads CASSDWDATSGNTIYF. The CDR3 nucleotides are TGTGCCAGCAGTGATTGGGACGCCACCTCTGGAAACACCATATATTTT.

This rearrangement joins TRBV28 to TRBJ2-7; D might be TRBD1 (5 bases). V dropped 2 bases and J dropped 4 bases, with 12 bases sitting between them. CDR3 length: 14 residues. From germline, CDR1 is MDHEN and CDR2 SYDVKM. This CDR3 is CASSLVGRAYEQYF. The CDR3 DNA reads as TGTGCCAGCAGTTTAGTGGGCAGGGCATACGAGCAGTACTTC.

In its sample, this clonotype was seen many times. The chain couples TRBV3-1 to TRBJ2-3; D might be TRBD2 (6 bases). The ends were cut back, 2 bases at V and 1 base at J, with 7 bases in the middle. The germline V gene has CDR1 LGHDT and CDR2 YNNKEL (reference sequence). The CDR3 extends over 14 amino acids. This CDR3 is CASSQQRGTDTQYF. The CDR3 DNA is TGTGCCAGCAGCCAACAGCGGGGCACAGATACGCAGTATTTT.

Concerning this clonotype itself: One end of the junction fails to match germline, which may point to a read error. The DNA of the CDR3 is TGCAGTGCTGCTAGGGTTGGTTCCTACGAGCCGTACTTC. Translation: CSAARVGSYEPYF. The rearrangement joins TRBV20-1 to TRBJ2-7, with D unclear. Germline-derived CDR1 and CDR2 are DFQATT and SNEGSKA (reference sequence). The CDR3 contains 13 residues.

This clonotype came up many times. The rearrangement uses TRBV6-2 or TRBV6-3 and TRBJ2-2, with D possibly TRBD1 on 6 matching bases. Germline assignment: CDR1 MNHEY and CDR2 SVGEGT. The CDR3 consists of 17 residues. The V and J ends lost 7 bases and 3 bases respectively, with 21 bases between them. The CDR3, as DNA: TGTGCCAGCACCCCCCCCCGCAGGGGCCCTTACACCGGGGAGCTGTTTTTT. Translating it yields CASTPPRRGPYTGELFF.

This clonotype was counted ten times or more. The chain uses TRBV9 and TRBJ1-2, with 12 nucleotides matching TRBD1. CDR3 length: 16 amino acids. Germline V gene data show CDR1 as SGDLS and CDR2 as YYNGEE. The V segment lost 0 bases and the J segment 6 bases; nucleotides outside the gene matches: 6. The CDR3 coding sequence is TGTGCCAGCAGCGTAGAGGGACAGGGGGCCCACCATGGCTACACCTTC. This sequence encodes CASSVEGQGAHHGYTF.

This clonotype was seen repeatedly, ten times or more. This sequence joins TRBV7-2 and TRBJ2-5; D remains unclear. The CDR3 runs to 15 residues. Trimming left V 1 base short and J 7 bases short, with 16 bases between. Germline V gives CDR1 SGHTA, CDR2 FQGNSA. The CDR3 is CASSLVRRADRTQYF. Here the CDR3 DNA reads TGTGCCAGCAGCTTAGTTCGCCGGGCTGATAGGACCCAGTACTTC.

V usage is TRBV15 and J usage is TRBJ1-2; no firm D call. Between the trimmed V and J ends, which lost 0 bases and 0 bases, there was a span of 8 bases. The CDR3 runs to 15 residues. The V gene's germline CDR1 is LNHNV and CDR2 YYDKDF (reference sequence). CDR3 sequence (DNA): TGTGCCACCAGCAGAGATCGCGGGACTAACTATGGCTACACCTTC. The encoded protein is CATSRDRGTNYGYTF. The full variable domain, completed using reference TRBV15 and TRBJ1-2, is DAMVIQNPRYQVTQFGKPVTLSCSQTLNHNVMYWYQQKSSQAPKLLFHYYDKDFNNEADTPDNFQSRRPNTSFCFLDIRSPGLGDTAMYLCATSRDRGTNYGYTFGSGTRLTVV.

The chain carries TRBV4-3 and TRBJ2-3, with 11 bases identical to TRBD2. The J segment lost 5 bases and the V segment lost 2 bases, leaving 9 bases of the junction unmatched. Germline CDR1 reads LGHNA; CDR2 reads YSLEER. The CDR3 runs to 17 residues. CDR3 loop: CASSQSSGGALGDTQYF. The CDR3 coding sequence is TGCGCCAGCAGCCAAAGTAGCGGGGGGGCCTTAGGAGATACGCAGTATTTT.

The V call is TRBV6-1, the J call TRBJ2-7; 7 positions match TRBD1. CDR1 MNHNS and CDR2 SASEGT come from the germline V gene. Trimming removed 6 bases from V and 2 bases from J; junction bases left unmatched: 4. This CDR3 contains 13 residues. The CDR3 sequence: CASRGQVAYEQYF. The CDR3 nucleotides are TGTGCCAGCAGAGGACAGGTGGCCTACGAGCAGTACTTC.

Many counts were recorded for this clonotype. This chain connects TRBV12-3 or TRBV12-4 to TRBJ1-1; D gene uncertain. The CDR3 contains 14 residues. The V and J ends lost 4 bases and 6 bases respectively, with 15 bases between them. The CDR3 is CASSYLPSSPEAFF. The CDR3 DNA is TGTGCCAGCAGTTATCTGCCTTCGAGTCCTGAAGCTTTCTTT.

This sequence joins TRBV20-1 and TRBJ1-5; D gene uncertain. CDR1 DFQATT and CDR2 SNEGSKA come from the germline V gene (reference sequence). CDR3 length: 16 residues. V was cut by 0 bases and J by 0 bases, with 12 bases left in between. The CDR3 region is CSARDTTYNSNQPQHF. CDR3 nucleotide sequence: TGCAGTGCTAGAGATACGACATACAATAGCAATCAGCCCCAGCATTTT.

In regard to this clonotype: It may be a read error: a sequence one base away is much more abundant. The rearrangement joins TRBV12-3 or TRBV12-4 to TRBJ1-3, with D perhaps matching TRBD1 (5 bases). V shed 3 bases and J shed 0 bases, with 9 bases lying between them. The CDR3 extends over 15 amino acids. The CDR3 region is CASSFQGGSGNTIYF. DNA for the CDR3: TGTGCCAGCAGTTTCCAGGGAGGCTCTGGAAACACCATATATTTT.

This clonotype was seen ten or more times. The chain joins TRBV5-1 to TRBJ2-7; D is possibly TRBD1 (5 bases). CDR1 SGHRS and CDR2 YFSETQ come from the germline V gene. The V end was cut by 2 bases, the J end by 0 bases, with 15 bases between. The CDR3 spans 16 residues. The CDR3 DNA is TGCGCCAGCAGCTTCCTACAGACACAGGCCTCCTACGAGCAGTACTTC. Translating it yields CASSFLQTQASYEQYF.